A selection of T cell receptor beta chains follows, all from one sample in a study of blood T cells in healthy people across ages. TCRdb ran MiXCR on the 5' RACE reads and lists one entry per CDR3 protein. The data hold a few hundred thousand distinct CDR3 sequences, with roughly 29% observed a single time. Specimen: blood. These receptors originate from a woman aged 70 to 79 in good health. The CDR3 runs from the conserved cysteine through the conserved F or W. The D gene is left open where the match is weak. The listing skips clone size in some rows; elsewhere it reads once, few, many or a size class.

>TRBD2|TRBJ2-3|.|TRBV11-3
CASSRGGKAGIDTQYF
TGTGCCAGCAGCCGCGGCGGGAAAGCGGGAATAGATACGCAGTATTTT
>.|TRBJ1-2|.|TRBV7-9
CASSSTRGDDYGYTF
TGTGCCAGCAGCAGCACCAGGGGTGACGACTATGGCTACACCTTC
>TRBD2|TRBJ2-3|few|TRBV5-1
CASSLLRESSDTQYF
TGCGCCAGCAGCCTTCTGCGGGAGAGCTCAGATACGCAGTATTTT
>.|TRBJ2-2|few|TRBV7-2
CASSLAVGGRGTGELFF
TGTGCCAGCAGCTTAGCAGTAGGGGGGCGAGGAACCGGGGAGCTGTTTTTT
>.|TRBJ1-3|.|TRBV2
CASSGDTSSGNTIYF
TGTGCCAGCAGCGGTGACACGAGCTCTGGAAACACCATATATTTT
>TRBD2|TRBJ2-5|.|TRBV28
CASSRTSRMQETQYF
TGTGCCAGCAGTCGGACTAGCCGGATGCAAGAGACCCAGTACTTC
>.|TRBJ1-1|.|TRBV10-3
CAINNGPTEAFF
TGTGCCATCAATAATGGACCCACTGAAGCTTTCTTT
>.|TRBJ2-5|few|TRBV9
CASTLGAGAQETQYF
TGTGCCAGCACCTTGGGGGCGGGGGCCCAAGAGACCCAGTACTTC
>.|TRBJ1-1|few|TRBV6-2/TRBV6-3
CASGEALLGGTEAFF
TGTGCCAGCGGAGAGGCTCTCCTGGGAGGTACTGAAGCTTTCTTT
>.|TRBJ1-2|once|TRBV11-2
CASSGPGPRIFGGYTF
TGTGCCAGCAGCGGCCCAGGCCCGCGTATCTTTGGGGGCTACACCTTC
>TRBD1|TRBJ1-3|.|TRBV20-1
CSARDYRDSSGNTIYF
TGCAGTGCTAGAGATTATAGGGACAGCTCTGGAAACACCATATATTTT
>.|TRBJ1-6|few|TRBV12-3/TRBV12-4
CASSARDIISPLHF
TGTGCCAGCAGTGCCCGGGACATCATTTCACCCCTCCACTTT
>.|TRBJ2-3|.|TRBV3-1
CASSHQGRTYGADTQYF
TGTGCCAGCAGCCACCAAGGGAGGACCTACGGCGCAGATACGCAGTATTTT
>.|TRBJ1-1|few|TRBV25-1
CASSEFVGAEAFF
TGTGCCAGCAGTGAATTTGTAGGGGCTGAAGCTTTCTTT
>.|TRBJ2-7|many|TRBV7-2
CASSSLPLRSYYEQYF
TGTGCCAGCAGCTCTTTACCCCTCAGGTCATACTACGAGCAGTACTTC
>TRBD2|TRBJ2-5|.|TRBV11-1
CASSFGGRLAGDQETQYF
TGTGCCAGCAGCTTCGGCGGTCGACTAGCGGGGGACCAAGAGACCCAGTACTTC
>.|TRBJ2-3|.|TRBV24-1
CATSDEAGQSTDTQYF
TGTGCCACCAGTGATGAGGCAGGTCAGAGCACAGATACGCAGTATTTT
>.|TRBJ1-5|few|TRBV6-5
CASSYRGGSNQPQHF
TGTGCCAGCAGTTATAGGGGGGGGAGCAATCAGCCCCAGCATTTT
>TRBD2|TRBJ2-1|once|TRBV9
CASSNELAVPYNEQFF
TGTGCCAGCAGCAACGAACTAGCGGTCCCTTACAATGAGCAGTTCTTC
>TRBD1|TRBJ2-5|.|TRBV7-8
CASSRTGGFKTQYF
TGTGCCAGCAGCCGGACAGGGGGCTTCAAGACCCAGTACTTC
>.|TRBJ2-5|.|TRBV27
CASSLFAYQEAQYF
TGTGCCAGCAGTTTATTCGCCTACCAAGAGGCCCAGTACTTC
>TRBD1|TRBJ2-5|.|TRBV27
CASSGTGRETQYF
TGTGCCAGCAGCGGGACAGGTCGGGAGACCCAGTACTTC
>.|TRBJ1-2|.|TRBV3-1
CASSQSPGTGYTF
TGTGCCAGCAGCCAGAGCCCGGGGACTGGCTACACCTTC
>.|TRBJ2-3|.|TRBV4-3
CASSPGLRYTDTQYF
TGCGCCAGCAGCCCGGGACTCAGGTACACAGATACGCAGTATTTT
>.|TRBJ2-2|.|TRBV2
CASKRAANTGELFF
TGTGCCAGCAAGCGGGCCGCGAACACCGGGGAGCTGTTTTTT
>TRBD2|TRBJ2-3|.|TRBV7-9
CASSPPRIAGRDTQYF
TGTGCCAGCAGCCCCCCCAGGATAGCGGGGAGGGATACGCAGTATTTT
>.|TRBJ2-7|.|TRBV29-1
CSAETSDGFPYEQYF
TGCAGCGCTGAAACCTCAGACGGGTTCCCCTACGAGCAGTACTTC
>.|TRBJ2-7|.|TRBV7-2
CASSLGQAPYEQYF
TGTGCCAGCAGCTTAGGACAAGCTCCCTACGAGCAGTACTTC
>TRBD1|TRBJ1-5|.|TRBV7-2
CASSLEAFGTGGPQPQHF
TGTGCCAGCAGCTTAGAGGCGTTCGGGACAGGGGGCCCGCAGCCCCAGCATTTT
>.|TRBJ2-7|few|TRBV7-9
CASSSGGRYEQYF
TGTGCCAGCAGCTCCGGGGGGCGCTACGAGCAGTACTTC
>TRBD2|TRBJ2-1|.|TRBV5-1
CASSFITIAGGRNEQFF
TGCGCCAGCAGCTTTATAACCATTGCGGGGGGAAGGAATGAGCAGTTCTTC
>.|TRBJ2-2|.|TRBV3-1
CASSQVAGELFF
TGTGCCAGCAGCCAAGTCGCCGGGGAGCTGTTTTTT
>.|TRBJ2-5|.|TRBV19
CASRPSAQETQYF
TGTGCCAGTAGACCTAGCGCCCAAGAGACCCAGTACTTC
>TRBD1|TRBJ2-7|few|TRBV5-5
CASSGSGTVSYEQYF
TGTGCCAGCAGCGGGTCCGGGACAGTCTCCTACGAGCAGTACTTC
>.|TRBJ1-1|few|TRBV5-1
CASSFGQTTMNTEAFF
TGCGCCAGCAGCTTCGGACAGACAACCATGAACACTGAAGCTTTCTTT
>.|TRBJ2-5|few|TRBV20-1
CSARDTRGPGETQYF
TGCAGTGCTAGAGATACGCGGGGGCCGGGGGAGACCCAGTACTTC
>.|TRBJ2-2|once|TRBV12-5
CASGIGYANTGELFF
TGTGCTAGTGGTATAGGCTACGCGAACACCGGGGAGCTGTTTTTT
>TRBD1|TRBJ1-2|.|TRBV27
CASATGTTNYGYTF
TGTGCCAGCGCGACAGGGACGACTAACTATGGCTACACCTTC
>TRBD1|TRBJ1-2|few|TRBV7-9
CASSSGQGPFRVYTF
TGTGCCAGCAGCTCGGGACAGGGCCCGTTTAGAGTGTACACCTTC
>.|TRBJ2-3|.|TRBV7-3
CASSFGQRYTDTQYF
TGTGCCAGCAGCTTTGGACAGCGGTACACAGATACGCAGTATTTT
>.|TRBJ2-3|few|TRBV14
CASSQIGAGNTQYF
TGTGCCAGCAGCCAAATCGGAGCGGGCAATACGCAGTATTTT
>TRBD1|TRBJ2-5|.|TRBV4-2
CASSQGGPGQSAF
TGTGCCAGCAGCCAAGGTGGCCCGGGACAGAGCGCCTTC
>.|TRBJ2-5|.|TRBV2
CAAGQETQYF
TGTGCGGCAGGTCAAGAGACCCAGTACTTC
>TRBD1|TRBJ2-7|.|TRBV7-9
CASSLGGQGYEQSF
TGTGCCAGCAGCTTAGGCGGACAGGGCTACGAGCAGTCCTTC
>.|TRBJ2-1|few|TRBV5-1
CASSPEGGGSYNEQFF
TGCGCCAGCAGCCCGGAGGGGGGGGGCTCCTACAATGAGCAGTTCTTC
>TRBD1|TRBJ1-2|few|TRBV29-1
CSVEDSLPGQGSGYTF
TGCAGCGTTGAAGACTCACTCCCGGGACAGGGGTCTGGCTACACCTTC
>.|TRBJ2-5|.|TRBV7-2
CASSFNPKETQYF
TGTGCCAGCAGCTTTAACCCGAAAGAGACCCAGTACTTC
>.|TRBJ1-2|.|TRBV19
CASCSGMNYGYTF
TGTGCCAGTTGTTCAGGGATGAACTATGGCTACACCTTC
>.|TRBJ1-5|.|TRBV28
CASTHGTQNQPQHF
TGTGCCAGCACGCACGGGACACAGAATCAGCCCCAGCATTTT
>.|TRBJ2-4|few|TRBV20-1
CSAREQGAAKNIQYF
TGCAGTGCTAGAGAACAGGGTGCGGCCAAAAACATTCAGTACTTC
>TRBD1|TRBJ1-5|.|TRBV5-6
CASSLMTGGNQPQHF
TGTGCCAGCAGCTTGATGACAGGGGGCAATCAGCCCCAGCATTTT
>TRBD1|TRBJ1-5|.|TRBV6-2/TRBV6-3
CASSYAGQAFYSNQPQHF
TGTGCCAGCAGTTACGCGGGACAGGCGTTCTATAGCAATCAGCCCCAGCATTTT
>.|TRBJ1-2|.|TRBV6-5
CASSYSGGLSNYGYTF
TGTGCCAGCAGTTACTCGGGGGGTCTTTCTAACTATGGCTACACCTTC
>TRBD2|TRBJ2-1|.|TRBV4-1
CASSQDRGVGTSGQEQFF
TGCGCCAGCAGCCAAGATCGGGGGGTGGGGACTAGCGGGCAAGAGCAGTTCTTC